Shown below are 2 T cell receptor beta chains from a single sample sequenced in a study of blood T cells in healthy people across ages (dated by TCRdb to 2015 to 2017). Receptors were amplified or captured by 5' RACE. The sequencer was an Illumina HiSeq 2500. A second PCR of 7 to 11 cycles was performed with a sample-barcoded 5' primer and a J-beta primer mix. TCRdb cleaned the public reads at Q25 with fastp, built clones with MiXCR and kept in-frame beta chains. Each entry merges the rows of one CDR3 protein and shows their most common DNA and genes. The sample table lists hundreds of thousands of distinct CDR3 sequences, about 30% of them with a count of one. Approximately 15% of the sample is taken by the ten largest. Sequenced input: blood. These receptors came from a woman of 80 years or more in good health. Donor details come from another sample of the same person, matched by shared clones.

This clonotype was picked up many times. V and J are TRBV14 and TRBJ2-3; TRBD1 agrees at 8 bases. Germline loops: CDR1 SGHDN, CDR2 FVKESK. The CDR3 has 15 residues. Germline trimming cut 2 bases from V and 2 bases from J; bases unmatched to any gene: 3. CDR3 amino acids: CASSQRQGFTDTQYF. The CDR3 DNA sequence: TGTGCCAGCAGCCAACGACAGGGGTTCACAGATACGCAGTATTTT.

This clonotype has more than one count but fewer than ten. This chain connects TRBV19 to TRBJ2-5, with D perhaps matching TRBD2 (5 bases). Germline lookup yields CDR1 LNHDA and CDR2 SQIVND (reference sequence). Trimming left V 3 bases short and J 5 bases short, with 13 bases between. CDR3 size: 14 residues. CDR3 sequence reads: CASSIGNSIETQYF. The DNA for the CDR3 is TGTGCCAGTAGTATCGGGAACTCCATCGAGACCCAGTACTTC.